Listed below are T cell receptor beta chains from one sample, sequenced in a study of blood T cells in healthy people across ages. TCRdb used MiXCR to reprocess the 5' RACE reads, holding one entry per CDR3 protein. Among over 300,000 distinct CDR3 sequences listed, roughly half were seen once. The sample comprised blood. The receptors shown here come from a man aged 55 to 69 in good health. Both conserved end residues are part of each CDR3. A D gene is named only where the DNA matches it firmly.

d_call: -
v_call: TRBV18
j_call: TRBJ2-1
cdr3_aa: CASSRYPAQEQFF

d_call: TRBD2
v_call: TRBV7-2
j_call: TRBJ2-4
cdr3_aa: CAAREGRTKNIQYF

d_call: -
v_call: TRBV6-2/TRBV6-3
j_call: TRBJ1-2
cdr3_aa: CASSKGWQTSYTF

d_call: -
v_call: TRBV27
j_call: TRBJ1-2
cdr3_aa: CASSLRGEAGYTF

d_call: TRBD1
v_call: TRBV20-1
j_call: TRBJ1-5
cdr3_aa: CSARRPQGDQPQHF

d_call: -
v_call: TRBV20-1
j_call: -
cdr3_aa: CSARDTTGPNYEQYF

d_call: -
v_call: TRBV12-3/TRBV12-4
j_call: TRBJ2-7
cdr3_aa: CASSFSIQGYEQYF

d_call: -
v_call: TRBV28
j_call: TRBJ1-2
cdr3_aa: CASSSLGGNGHTF

d_call: -
v_call: TRBV30
j_call: TRBJ2-7
cdr3_aa: CAWSPLGTEQYF

d_call: TRBD2
v_call: TRBV20-1
j_call: TRBJ2-7
cdr3_aa: CSARGTSGGAYEQYF

d_call: TRBD1
v_call: TRBV6-1
j_call: TRBJ2-3
cdr3_aa: CASSETGSTDTQYF

d_call: -
v_call: TRBV3-1
j_call: TRBJ2-5
cdr3_aa: CASSNLLVPQETQYF

d_call: -
v_call: TRBV24-1
j_call: TRBJ1-2
cdr3_aa: CATSDYRAGYTF

d_call: -
v_call: TRBV12-3/TRBV12-4
j_call: TRBJ2-7
cdr3_aa: CASSVSGSYEQYF

d_call: TRBD1
v_call: TRBV5-1
j_call: TRBJ1-2
cdr3_aa: CASSAGGTGGAGGIGYTF

d_call: TRBD2
v_call: TRBV29-1
j_call: TRBJ2-5
cdr3_aa: CSVGGLAGGAQYF

d_call: TRBD2
v_call: TRBV6-1
j_call: TRBJ2-5
cdr3_aa: CASRPRTSGRGETQYF

d_call: -
v_call: TRBV5-1
j_call: TRBJ2-7
cdr3_aa: CASSVGLRTYEQYF

d_call: TRBD2
v_call: TRBV3-1
j_call: TRBJ2-7
cdr3_aa: CASSRVAGGSPSYEQYF

d_call: TRBD1
v_call: TRBV12-3/TRBV12-4
j_call: TRBJ2-5
cdr3_aa: CASSQTGGNRQETQYF

d_call: -
v_call: TRBV4-3
j_call: TRBJ2-3
cdr3_aa: CASSPHISTDTQYF

d_call: TRBD1
v_call: TRBV14
j_call: TRBJ2-7
cdr3_aa: CASRYTPGQGAHEQYF

d_call: -
v_call: TRBV20-1
j_call: TRBJ1-6
cdr3_aa: CSAWARMAYNSPLHF

d_call: TRBD2
v_call: TRBV6-5
j_call: TRBJ2-2
cdr3_aa: CASSRGRGGGELFF

d_call: -
v_call: TRBV6-4
j_call: TRBJ2-6
cdr3_aa: CASSQTAVVNVLTF

d_call: TRBD1
v_call: TRBV5-1
j_call: TRBJ2-7
cdr3_aa: CASSLVLDRAGEQYF

d_call: TRBD1
v_call: TRBV9
j_call: TRBJ1-2
cdr3_aa: CASSVTGTGGDGYTF

d_call: TRBD2
v_call: TRBV29-1
j_call: TRBJ2-5
cdr3_aa: CSVEDLVLAGPYQETQYF

d_call: TRBD1
v_call: TRBV20-1
j_call: TRBJ2-2
cdr3_aa: CSARDPGQSYRAGELFF

d_call: -
v_call: TRBV6-1
j_call: TRBJ2-7
cdr3_aa: CATGRYEQYF

d_call: TRBD2
v_call: TRBV18
j_call: TRBJ2-3
cdr3_aa: CASSLTSGAEDTQYF

d_call: -
v_call: TRBV5-1
j_call: TRBJ2-3
cdr3_aa: CASSIGYDTQYF

d_call: TRBD2
v_call: TRBV6-2/TRBV6-3
j_call: TRBJ2-5
cdr3_aa: CASRSLVTSGQETQYF

d_call: -
v_call: TRBV20-1
j_call: TRBJ1-2
cdr3_aa: CSAREGGDSYGYTF

d_call: -
v_call: TRBV10-2
j_call: TRBJ2-5
cdr3_aa: CASSQHRDGTQYF

d_call: -
v_call: TRBV27
j_call: TRBJ1-1
cdr3_aa: CASNPVRGTYTEAFF

d_call: TRBD2
v_call: TRBV20-1
j_call: TRBJ2-1
cdr3_aa: CSARDRGRALSGEQFF